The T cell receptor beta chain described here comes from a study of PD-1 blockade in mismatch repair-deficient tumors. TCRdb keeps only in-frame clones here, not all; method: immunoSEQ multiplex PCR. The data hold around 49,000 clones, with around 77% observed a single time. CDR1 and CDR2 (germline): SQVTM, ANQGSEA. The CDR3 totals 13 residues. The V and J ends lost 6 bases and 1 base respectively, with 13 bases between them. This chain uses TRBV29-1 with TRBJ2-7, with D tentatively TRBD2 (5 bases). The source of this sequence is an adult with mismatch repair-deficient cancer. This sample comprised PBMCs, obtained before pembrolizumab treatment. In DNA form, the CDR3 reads TGCAGCGTCCCCGGGATCGGGTCCTACGAGCAGTACTTC. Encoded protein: CSVPGIGSYEQYF.